This T cell receptor (beta chain) was sequenced in a study of blood T cells in healthy people across ages. Study-level results: Whereas aged donors had fewer naive CD4+ cells, long-lived donors had more of them and higher diversity.

The use of a sample-barcoded 5' primer and a J-beta primer mix characterized a second PCR of roughly 6 to 12 cycles. TCRdb ran MiXCR on the 5' RACE reads and lists one entry per CDR3 protein. The sample contains 1,800,000 or so distinct CDR3 sequences, roughly two fifths of which appear only once. Each sample yielded at least 5.5 micrograms of PBMC total RNA. This clonotype was recorded a few times. The antigen remains undetermined. Sequencing was done on a sample of blood. The sequence was obtained from a human donor in good health.

The CDR3 DNA sequence: TGTGCCAGCAGCCTGGGGGCCAGAGCGGGTTACGAGCAGTACTTC. Translation gives CASSLGARAGYEQYF. V usage is TRBV7-8 and J usage is TRBJ2-7; D tentatively fits TRBD1 or TRBD2 (6 bases each). This CDR3 is 15 amino acids long. The V end was cut by 5 bases, the J end by 4 bases, with 18 bases between. Germline V lookup: CDR1 SGHVS, CDR2 FQNEAQ. The full variable domain, in which reference TRBV7-8 and TRBJ2-7 provide the parts outside the CDR3, is GAGVSQSPRYKVAKRGQDVALRCDPISGHVSLFWYQQALGQGPEFLTYFQNEAQLDKSGLPSDRFFAERPEGSVSTLKIQRTQQEDSAVYLCASSLGARAGYEQYFGPGTRLTVT.